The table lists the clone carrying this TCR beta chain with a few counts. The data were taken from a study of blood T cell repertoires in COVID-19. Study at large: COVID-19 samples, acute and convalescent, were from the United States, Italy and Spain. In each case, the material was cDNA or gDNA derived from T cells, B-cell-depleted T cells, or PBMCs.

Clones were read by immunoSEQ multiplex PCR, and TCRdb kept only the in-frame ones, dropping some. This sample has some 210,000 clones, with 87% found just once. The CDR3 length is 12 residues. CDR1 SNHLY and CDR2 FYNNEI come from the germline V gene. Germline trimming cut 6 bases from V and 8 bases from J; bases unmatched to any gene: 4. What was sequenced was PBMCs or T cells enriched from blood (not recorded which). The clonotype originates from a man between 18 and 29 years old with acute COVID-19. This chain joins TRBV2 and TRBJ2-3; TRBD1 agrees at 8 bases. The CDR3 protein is CASRDTGGTQYF. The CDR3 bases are TGTGCCAGCAGGGACACAGGGGGTACGCAGTATTTT.